Here is one T cell receptor beta chain with its context. Its antigen target is currently unknown. There are no base qualities to consult, and no much larger clone falls within one base. CDR1 is given as SGDLS and CDR2 as YYNGEE, both from the germline V gene. Relative to germline, V is missing 3 bases and J is missing 6 bases, with 11 bases of the junction outside any gene match. From cysteine to phenylalanine, the CDR3 is 15 amino acids long. The only DNA kept is the CDR3, 45 bases in frame from the first base. The library was generated by the immunoSEQ multiplex PCR assay. A mixture of 60 forward primers for TCR Vbeta segments and 13 reverse primers for TCR Jbeta segments was used in the multiplex PCR. Amplification of the CDR3 region of rearranged TCR beta genes was performed with a multiplex PCR assay on genomic DNA. Amplified TCR beta libraries were sequenced as 87-base-pair reads on the Illumina HiSeq System. In the authors' own workflow: Across the 670 or so repertoires, a later analysis counted some 80 million unique TCR beta chains, around 10 million of which were shared by at least two donors. A nearest-neighbor algorithm error-corrected the raw reads and collapsed the reads into unique sequences, merging closely related sequences to remove PCR and sequencing errors. V, D and J gene segments were assigned by aligning CDR3 sequences to IMGT reference sequences. For a sequence to be retained, at least a six-nucleotide match to both a V gene segment and a J gene segment was required. Rearrangements were classified as productive when the CDR3 lacked stop codons and remained in frame with V and J, and all other rearrangements were classified as non-productive. Following IMGT convention, CDR3 was defined as the stretch from the second conserved V-encoded cysteine up to the conserved J-encoded phenylalanine. The earlier analysis of about 500 of the donors excluded sequences that lacked an unambiguous match to a single V gene segment. An earlier analysis of just under 600 of the donors called V segments functional above 56.7% productive rearrangements and segregating when the between-donor standard deviation exceeded 5%. A statistical classification framework was built to diagnose cytomegalovirus status from the catalog of TCR beta chain sequences. V and J gene assignment, in a later analysis, came from comparing TCR nucleotide sequences with IMGT/GENE-DB human TR gene sequences. Using the TCRdist pipeline, a later analysis assigned CDR3 sequences along with most-parsimonious VDJ recombination scenarios. A later analysis defined each TCR beta chain by its CDR3 amino acid sequence plus V-gene family, and excluded reads lacking a unique V-gene family. In a later analysis, 450 to 600 highly shared, low-generation-probability nucleotide sequences were removed to address suspected cross-contamination and a sequencing artifact. A later analysis calculated a clonal expansion index for each public chain from normalized within-repertoire ranks of inferred template counts. In a later analysis, generation probabilities were computed with a VDJ recombination model fitted to out-of-frame rearrangements, and the resulting probabilities were checked against IGoR. In a later analysis, hypergeometric tests were used to score TCR-TCR, TCR-HLA and TCR-CMV co-occurrence, with a repertoire-size bias correction applied to TCR pairs. To estimate false discovery rates, a later analysis permuted the HLA or CMV assignments 20 times. In a later analysis, co-occurring TCRs were grouped with DBSCAN, and TCRdist sequence similarity was added when clustering was performed within HLA-allele-positive subsets. For co-occurrence clustering, repertoires with fewer than 30,000 or more than 120,000 public chains were excluded, along with about five repertoires with anomalous nucleotide sharing. This immuneACCESS table, as held by TCRdb, lists in-frame sequences with V and J called but not all clones. Of the missing ones, under half trace to an unresolved V gene in checked studies; the others have no known cause. V, J and clone size derive from that table, while D and trimming were established from the DNA sequence. The sample yields about 160,000 clones; more than 80% were counted once. 1.9% of the sample is held by the ten biggest clonotypes.

The data derive from a study of cytomegalovirus exposure and HLA in healthy donors (dated by TCRdb to about 2017). Regarding the research as a whole: In an earlier analysis of 550 to 750 of the donors, about 270 Gb of sequence data and about 110 million unique TCR beta sequences from about 190 million T cells were reported. About 280 gigabases of sequencing data and around 90 million unique TCR sequences made up an early release that covered around 640 HLA-typed donors. The genetic ancestry cluster associated with self-reported Caucasian donors included 65% to 90% of the roughly 360 genotyped donors. The study was designed to test whether signatures of past pathogen exposure could be identified by cataloging public T cell receptors. The study profiled the T cell repertoires of 666 subjects by immunosequencing and related them to cytomegalovirus serostatus. Along with the approximately 650-subject first cohort, a separate validation cohort of around 110 different subjects was used. To predict cytomegalovirus infection status, the study brought together high-throughput TCR immunosequencing, statistical association of individual TCRs with disease status, and machine learning. In a later analysis, previously published TCR beta repertoires from 666 donors were re-analyzed and high-resolution HLA genotyping was added so that TCR occurrence patterns could be studied. The later analysis used no new phenotypic data to find candidate immune exposures, relying instead on TCR beta sequences and their occurrence across donors. To decide whether each TCR beta V gene segment behaved as functional or pseudogenic, an earlier analysis of over 500 of the donors relied on high-throughput TCR beta sequencing. Donor age, sex, ethnicity and CMV serostatus were compiled together with the repertoire data. A later genetic analysis took genome-wide SNP genotypes for about 55% of the 666 donors and used that subset as a discovery cohort. Every discovery cohort repertoire had been produced on one sequencing platform. Both class I and class II loci were covered by HLA typing, at four-digit resolution. Typing coverage varied by locus: roughly 629-630 donors for A, B, C, DRB1 and DQB1; about 520 for DQA1; about 590 for DPA1; 450 to 480 for DPB1. Roughly 5 DR-DQ haplotypes were handled as single units for association and clustering, since linkage in the cohort was strong. Among under 450 genotyped donors of the cohort, an average of 235,054 unique TCR beta nucleotide sequences were sequenced per donor, roughly 20% of them non-productive. Here is what the overall study found, with its caveats: According to a later analysis, parvovirus B19, influenza, CMV and Epstein-Barr virus appeared linked to several top co-occurrence clusters. In an earlier analysis of around 600 of the donors, most TCR beta V segments were observed in productive rearrangements about 87% or about 30% of the time, broadly matching IMGT annotations. A later analysis found that HLA-associated TCR beta chains were more clonally expanded and had lower generation probabilities than equally common non-associated chains. A later analysis associated roughly 17,000 TCR beta sequences with specific HLA alleles at a false discovery rate of 0.05. Only TCR beta chains were sequenced in this cohort, and the absence of alpha or paired-chain data limited detectable features. In the study, some 160 TCR beta chains were listed as associated with cytomegalovirus. According to the authors, the approach could potentially be generalized to other disease states and immunological phenotypes. HLA typing was unavailable for some donors at each locus, so association tests used only the typed subset. Sequencing depth was assumed to be roughly uniform across donors in the presence/absence analyses, though that assumption may not hold. In vitro tests confirmed that a few of the cytomegalovirus-associated TCR beta chains recognize cytomegalovirus antigens. V-gene and J-gene trimming of TCR beta chains was associated with a missense DCLRE1C variant in a later genetic analysis, and the association was replicated in an independent cohort. Most CMV-associated TCR beta chains appeared to be HLA-restricted in a later analysis, and the HLA associations seemed to be driven largely by CMV exposure. Most TCR sequences were observed very rarely across donors, whereas some public TCRs were present in many individuals. The classifier was reported to diagnose cytomegalovirus status with high specificity and sensitivity in both the original cohort and the validation cohort. When HLA alleles, especially DR and DQ, strongly co-occurred, attributing TCR associations to individual alleles was difficult. A group of highly shared sequence variants was considered likely to be a technical artifact of the sequencing pipeline. For the cohort, immune exposure information was limited to CMV serostatus. In a later analysis, TCR association rates were found to vary across HLA loci, with the most associated TCRs seen for DRB1 alleles and the fewest for HLA-C alleles. According to a later genetic analysis, donors in an Asian-associated ancestry cluster had fewer N-insertions in productive TCRs than the approximately 630-donor mean. Because the 87-base-pair reads could not distinguish some IMGT-functional V segments, including TRBV6-2 and TRBV6-3, those segments were excluded. Correlated functional status among segregating V segments might reflect linkage disequilibrium, but an unknown experimental factor could not be ruled out. A further reported finding was that TCR beta sequences accurately predicted the HLA-A and HLA-B alleles for most subjects in the first cohort. Because counts were too low, about 15 rarely observed V segments, including chromosome 9 orphons, were left out of the earlier analysis of about 500 of the donors.

The cohort comprised some 680 healthy bone marrow donors. At the time of sampling, every cohort member was nominally healthy, though immune exposures that went unrecorded were likely present. The donor was CMV seronegative and belonged to the group of 352 seronegative cohort members. A peripheral blood sample was provided by each donor, and peripheral blood mononuclear cells were used for TCR beta sequencing. The Qiagen DNeasy Blood Extraction Kit was used to extract genomic DNA from the blood cell samples. Sequencing was performed on PBMCs. The receptor chain draws on TRBV9 and TRBJ2-5, and 7 bases in between align with TRBD2. The clonotype originates from a woman under 30 in good health and CMV-seronegative. CDR3 protein: CASSERGVPGKTQYF. The bases read TGTGCCAGCAGCGAACGGGGGGTACCCGGTAAGACCCAGTACTTC.